This T cell receptor (beta chain) was sequenced for a study of blood T cells in healthy people across ages. The wider study: Capture via template switching afforded approximately one barcoded beta molecule per two T cells.

Combining a sample-barcoded 5' primer with a J-beta primer mix, a second PCR ran for roughly 6 to 12 cycles. Unique molecular identifiers of 12 random nucleotides labeled each cDNA. Via MiXCR, TCRdb re-called the 5' RACE reads, giving one row per CDR3 protein. The sample has 1 million or so distinct CDR3 sequences, 45% seen once. CDR3 length equals 15 residues. Approximately 10 milliliters was the volume of peripheral blood drawn from each donor. The total RNA that was extracted per sample amounted to at least 5 micrograms. The sequencing sample was made of blood. This sequence originates from a woman aged 55-69 years in good health. J is TRBJ2-1 and V is TRBV21-1. TRBV21-1 is designated a pseudogene. Here the CDR3 DNA reads TGTGCCAGCATAGAAGAGGAGTTGTCCTACAATGAGCAGTTCTTC. Protein sequence: CASIEEELSYNEQFF.